Below, 21 T cell receptor beta chains from the same sample are listed, as sequenced in a study of OX40 agonist ivuxolimab in advanced cancers. Data came from immunoSEQ multiplex PCR; TCRdb stores just in-frame clones and leaves some out. The sample shows about 54,000 clones, around 89% of them seen only once. Sequences were derived from CD4+ or CD8+ T cells sorted from blood, sampled in a trial of the OX40 agonist ivuxolimab. The receptors come from an adult with an advanced solid tumor such as melanoma, head and neck, liver or kidney cancer.

This clone was seen once. V is TRBV19 and J is TRBJ1-6, with 7 bases that match TRBD1. The CDR3 has 15 amino acids. Germline loops: CDR1 LNHDA, CDR2 SQIVND (reference sequence). Trimming removed 3 bases from V and 7 bases from J; junction bases left unmatched: 6. Written as DNA, the CDR3 is TGTGCCAGTAGTATTTTGACAGGGAGAAATTCACCCCTCCACTTT. Its translation is CASSILTGRNSPLHF.

CDR3 loop: CAWGGSGNTIYF. In DNA form, the CDR3 reads TGTGCCTGGGGGGGCTCTGGAAACACCATATATTTT. V is TRBV30 and J is TRBJ1-3, with D possibly TRBD1 on 5 matching bases. CDR1 GTSNPN and CDR2 SVGIG come from the germline V gene (reference sequence). V was trimmed by 5 bases and J by 0 bases, leaving 5 bases between them. This CDR3 comprises 12 residues.

The chain employs TRBV5-1 and TRBJ1-1, with 7 bases fitting TRBD1. The V segment lost 7 bases and the J segment 0 bases; nucleotides outside the gene matches: 6. The CDR3 contains 14 residues. Looked up from germline, CDR1 is SGHRS and CDR2 is YFSETQ. For the CDR3, the DNA is TGCGCCAGCGCGGGGGACAGATTGAACACTGAAGCTTTCTTT. The encoded protein is CASAGDRLNTEAFF. Looking up the rest from reference TRBV5-1 and TRBJ1-1 gives the full variable domain: KAGVTQTPRYLIKTRGQQVTLSCSPISGHRSVSWYQQTPGQGLQFLFEYFSETQRNKGNFPGRFSGRQFSNSRSEMNVSTLELGDSALYLCASAGDRLNTEAFFGQGTRLTVV.

The chain uses TRBV5-6 and TRBJ1-5, with D hard to call. CDR1 SGHDT and CDR2 YYEEEE come from the germline V gene. The V and J ends lost 4 bases and 4 bases respectively, with 6 bases between them. The CDR3 extends over 12 amino acids. CDR3: CASSRGNQPQHF. CDR3 DNA sequence: TGTGCCAGCAGCCGAGGGAATCAGCCCCAGCATTTT.

The V and J genes are TRBV11-2 and TRBJ1-1; possibly TRBD1 for D (5 bases). Deletions cut 5 bases from V and 0 bases from J, with 13 bases between. CDR3 length equals 15 residues. Looked up from germline, CDR1 is SGHAT and CDR2 is FQNNGV. In nucleotides, the CDR3 is TGTGCCAGCAGCCCCCGCGGGGCCTTGAACACTGAAGCTTTCTTT. Its translation is CASSPRGALNTEAFF.

In nucleotides, the CDR3 is TGTGCCTCCAGCTTCCAGGGGGTCTACAATGAGCAGTTCTTC. Amino acid sequence: CASSFQGVYNEQFF. The gene calls are TRBV7-9 and TRBJ2-1, with 7 bases aligning to TRBD1. Germline V gene lookup returns CDR1 SEHNR and CDR2 FQNEAQ (reference sequence). The junction had 10 bases not matched to a gene; V was cut back by 11 bases and J by 3 bases. This CDR3 region has 14 residues.

The chain employs TRBV11-2 and TRBJ2-5; D may be TRBD2 (6 bases). The length of the CDR3 is 14 residues. V was cut by 3 bases and J by 3 bases, with 11 bases left in between. Germline V gene data show CDR1 as SGHAT and CDR2 as FQNNGV. As DNA, the CDR3 is TGTGCCAGCAGCTTCGGTCGCGGGGAAGAGACCCAGTACTTC. It encodes CASSFGRGEETQYF.

The chain carries TRBV5-1 and TRBJ2-3; 8 bases map to TRBD2. Germline CDR1 SGHRS, CDR2 YFSETQ. Trimming cost V 7 bases and J 6 bases; bases outside gene matches: 10. The CDR3 has 14 amino acids. CDR3 residues: CASLPSSGSDTQYF. CDR3 nucleotide sequence: TGCGCCAGCTTACCCTCTAGCGGGTCGGATACGCAGTATTTT.

The V and J genes are TRBV9 and TRBJ1-1; D gene unclear. V was clipped by 0 bases and J by 4 bases, with 13 bases between them. The germline V gene encodes CDR1 SGDLS and CDR2 YYNGEE. CDR3 length: 15 amino acids. In DNA, the CDR3 is TGTGCCAGCAGCGTAGAGGAAGGGATGGCCACTGAAGCTTTCTTT. It translates to CASSVEEGMATEAFF.

This chain joins TRBV30 and TRBJ2-5; D unresolved. Germline CDR1 reads GTSNPN; CDR2 reads SVGIG (reference sequence). Trimming left V 2 bases short and J 5 bases short, with 12 bases between. This CDR3 spans 13 amino acids. As DNA, the CDR3 is TGTGCCTGGAGTCCTCTTGCTGGGGAGACCCAGTACTTC. This sequence encodes CAWSPLAGETQYF.

V gene TRBV18 combines with J gene TRBJ1-2, with 10 bases that match TRBD1. The CDR3 contains 14 residues. The V gene's germline CDR1 is KGHSH and CDR2 LQKENI. V trimming: 3 bases; J trimming: 7 bases; junction bases outside the gene matches: 5. This CDR3 is CASSPQDRGFGYTF. The CDR3, as DNA: TGTGCCAGCTCACCCCAGGACAGGGGGTTTGGCTACACCTTC. Based on the CDR3 plus reference TRBV18 and TRBJ1-2, the full variable domain is NAGVMQNPRHLVRRRGQEARLRCSPMKGHSHVYWYRQLPEEGLKFMVYLQKENIIDESGMPKERFSAEFPKEGPSILRIQQVVRGDSAAYFCASSPQDRGFGYTFGSGTRLTVV.

The V and J genes are TRBV2 and TRBJ2-5; D call uncertain. The assigned J gene may be wrong: the sequence end matches TRBJ2-7 better. Germline V gene sequence: CDR1 SNHLY, CDR2 FYNNEI. The CDR3 has 14 residues. CDR3 region: CASILGPEMYEQYF. CDR3 coding DNA: TGTGCCAGCATCCTGGGTCCCGAGATGTACGAGCAGTACTTC.

The rearrangement uses TRBV11-2 and TRBJ2-6; D perhaps matches TRBD1 (5 bases). This CDR3 is built from 15 residues. Germline lookup yields CDR1 SGHAT and CDR2 FQNNGV. The V and J ends lost 5 bases and 0 bases respectively, with 8 bases between them. CDR3 amino acids: CASSLQGSGANVLTF. The CDR3 DNA follows: TGTGCCAGCAGCCTTCAGGGCTCTGGGGCCAACGTCCTGACTTTC.

This clone has a handful of counts. The chain couples TRBV5-1 to TRBJ2-3; the D gene could be TRBD1 or TRBD2 (5 bases each). The CDR3 covers 16 residues. Germline lookup yields CDR1 SGHRS and CDR2 YFSETQ. The ends were cut back, 0 bases at V and 6 bases at J, with 17 bases in the middle. In nucleotides, the CDR3 is TGCGCCAGCAGCTTGGGTCGGGACCCCTCGCTGGATACGCAGTATTTT. Encoded protein: CASSLGRDPSLDTQYF.

The chain has TRBV10-1 and TRBJ2-2; D might be TRBD2 (5 bases). Germline V gene data show CDR1 as WNHNN and CDR2 as SYGVQD (reference sequence). The CDR3 contains 13 residues. Trimming took off 5 bases at V and 6 bases at J, with 10 bases between the two ends. The CDR3 bases are TGCGCCAGCAGTAAAGCGGATTCCGGGGAGCTGTTTTTT. Translating it yields CASSKADSGELFF.

The rearrangement joins TRBV11-2 to TRBJ2-3; the match to TRBD2 covers 11 bases. This CDR3 is 16 amino acids long. The V segment lost 2 bases and the J segment 0 bases; nucleotides outside the gene matches: 1. The germline gives CDR1 SGHAT, CDR2 FQNNGV. CDR3 loop: CASSLLAGGSTDTQYF. Written as DNA, the CDR3 is TGTGCCAGCAGCTTACTAGCGGGGGGTAGCACAGATACGCAGTATTTT.

The chain couples TRBV9 to TRBJ2-1; perhaps TRBD2 as D (5 bases). In germline, CDR1 is SGDLS, CDR2 YYNGEE. The CDR3 has 15 amino acids. V was trimmed by 4 bases and J by 6 bases, leaving 17 bases between them. This CDR3 is CASSSGLGLGNEQFF. CDR3 nucleotides: TGTGCCAGCAGCAGCGGCCTGGGCCTGGGCAATGAGCAGTTCTTC.

V usage is TRBV11-1 and J usage is TRBJ1-1, with 9 positions matching TRBD1. The CDR3 has 16 amino acids. V was pared by 4 bases and J by 1 base, with 7 bases of the junction left unmatched. The germline V gene encodes CDR1 SGHAT and CDR2 FQDESV (reference sequence). CDR3: CASSSVGQGRNTEAFF. The CDR3 DNA follows: TGTGCCAGCAGCTCAGTGGGACAGGGCCGGAACACTGAAGCTTTCTTT.

V and J are TRBV4-2 and TRBJ2-2; 9 bases are shared with TRBD2. V was pared by 1 base and J by 7 bases, with 4 bases of the junction left unmatched. The germline V gene encodes CDR1 LGHNA and CDR2 YNFKEQ. The CDR3 covers 15 residues. In DNA form, the CDR3 reads TGTGCCAGCAGCCAAGTTGGTAGCGGGAGCGGGGAGCTGTTTTTT. Amino acids: CASSQVGSGSGELFF.

The V call is TRBV12-5, the J call TRBJ2-3; no firm D call. Trimming took 6 bases from V and 4 from J, leaving 8 bases between them. Germline CDR1 and CDR2: LGHNT and FRNRAP. The CDR3 covers 12 residues. Here the CDR3 reads CASGPPSDTQYF. CDR3 nucleotides: TGTGCTAGTGGCCCTCCTTCAGATACGCAGTATTTT.

J is TRBJ1-3 and V is TRBV6-4; 7 nucleotides match TRBD1. Germline assignment: CDR1 MRHNA and CDR2 SNTAGT. This CDR3 comprises 13 residues. V lost 6 bases, J lost 2 bases, and 1 base stayed unmatched. CDR3 nucleotides: TGTGCCAGCAGCCAGGGGGCTGGAAACACCATATATTTT. It translates to CASSQGAGNTIYF.